These T cell receptor beta chains were read from a single sample in a study of cytomegalovirus exposure and HLA in healthy donors. Assay: immunoSEQ multiplex PCR; the TCRdb copy retains only in-frame clones and omits some. Of approximately 59,000 clones listed, approximately 60% are singletons. Input material: PBMCs. The receptors shown here come from a man younger than 45 in good health and CMV-seronegative. Both conserved end residues are part of each CDR3. Clone size is shown for a subset of rows, as once, few, many or a class of expanded clone.

clone_size | v_call | cdr3_aa
few | TRBV15 | CATSSGQNNQPQHF
- | TRBV11-3 | CASSLGYRETYNEQFF
- | TRBV6-5 | CASSYGAGSGANVLTF
once | TRBV7-9 | CASSFLDSEETQYF
- | TRBV4-1 | CASSQEGQGVYDTEAFF
- | TRBV4-2 | CASSQDRTSAGELFF
few | TRBV7-2 | CASTFAGQNYGYTF
- | TRBV5-4 | CASSSGLARDGAQYF
once | TRBV2 | CASRPTDRGEQYF
- | TRBV7-8 | CASSSEADRSGRGYTF
- | TRBV7-9 | CASSTTGNYGYTF
- | TRBV10-3 | CAISNSGEGNEKLFF
- | TRBV27 | CASQFDTEAGELFF
- | TRBV25-1 | CASSHPETVLSTGELFF
- | TRBV2 | CASSVDSGLHTQYF
- | TRBV7-8 | CASSSRGGREQFF
- | TRBV5-1 | CASSLAGDDTQYF
few | TRBV5-1 | CASQPQGAPGGEQYF
- | TRBV6-9 | CASSYSRDRYYGYTF
- | TRBV7-9 | CASSPSGGAYNEQFF